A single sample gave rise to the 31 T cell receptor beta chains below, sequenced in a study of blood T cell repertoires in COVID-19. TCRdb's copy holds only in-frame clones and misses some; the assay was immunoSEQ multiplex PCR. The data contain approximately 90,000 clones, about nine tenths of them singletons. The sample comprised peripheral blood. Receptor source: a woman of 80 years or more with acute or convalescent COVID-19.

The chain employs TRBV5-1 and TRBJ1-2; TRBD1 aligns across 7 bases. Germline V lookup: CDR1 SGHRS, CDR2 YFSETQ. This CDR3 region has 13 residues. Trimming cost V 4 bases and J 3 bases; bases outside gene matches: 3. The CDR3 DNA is TGCGCCAGCAGCCCTGACAGGGACTATGGCTACACCTTC. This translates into CASSPDRDYGYTF.

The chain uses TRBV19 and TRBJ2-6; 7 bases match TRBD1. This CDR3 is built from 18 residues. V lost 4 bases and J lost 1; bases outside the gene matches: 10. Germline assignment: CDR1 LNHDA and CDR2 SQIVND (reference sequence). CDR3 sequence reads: CASSTRQGIASGANVLTF. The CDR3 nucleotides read TGTGCCAGTAGTACCCGACAGGGAATTGCGTCTGGGGCCAACGTCCTGACTTTC.

For the CDR3, the DNA is TGTGCCAGTAGTATAGTTCAGGGCCCGGACACTGAAGCTTTCTTT. Amino acid sequence: CASSIVQGPDTEAFF. This chain connects TRBV19 to TRBJ1-1; a possible D gene is TRBD1 (5 bases). Germline V gene data show CDR1 as LNHDA and CDR2 as SQIVND (reference sequence). The length of the CDR3 is 15 residues. V was cut by 1 base and J by 3 bases, with 12 bases left in between.

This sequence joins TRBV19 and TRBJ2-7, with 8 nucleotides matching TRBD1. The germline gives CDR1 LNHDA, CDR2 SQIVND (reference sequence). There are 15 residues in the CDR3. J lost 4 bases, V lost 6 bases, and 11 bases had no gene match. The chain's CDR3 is CASRNRDRTPYEQYF. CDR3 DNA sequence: TGTGCCAGTAGGAACCGGGACAGGACACCTTACGAGCAGTACTTC.

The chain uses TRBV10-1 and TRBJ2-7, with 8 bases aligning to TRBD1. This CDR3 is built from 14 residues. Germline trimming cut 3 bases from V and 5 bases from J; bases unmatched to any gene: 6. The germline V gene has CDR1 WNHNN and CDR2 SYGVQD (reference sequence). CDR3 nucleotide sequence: TGCGCCAGCAGTGACTCGGACAGGGAAGACGAGCAGTACTTC. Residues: CASSDSDREDEQYF.

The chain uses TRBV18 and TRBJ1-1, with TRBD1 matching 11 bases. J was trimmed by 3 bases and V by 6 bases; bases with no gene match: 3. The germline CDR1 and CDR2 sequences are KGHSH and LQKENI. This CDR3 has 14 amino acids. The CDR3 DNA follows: TGTGCCAGCTCGAGGGACAGGGGGGACACTGAAGCTTTCTTT. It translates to CASSRDRGDTEAFF.

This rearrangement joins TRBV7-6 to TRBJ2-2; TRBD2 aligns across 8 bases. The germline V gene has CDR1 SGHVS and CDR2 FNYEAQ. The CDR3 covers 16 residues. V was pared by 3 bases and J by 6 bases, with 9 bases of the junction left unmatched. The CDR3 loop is CASSFQSAGAPGELFF. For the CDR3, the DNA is TGTGCCAGCAGCTTTCAGTCAGCGGGAGCCCCCGGGGAGCTGTTTTTT.

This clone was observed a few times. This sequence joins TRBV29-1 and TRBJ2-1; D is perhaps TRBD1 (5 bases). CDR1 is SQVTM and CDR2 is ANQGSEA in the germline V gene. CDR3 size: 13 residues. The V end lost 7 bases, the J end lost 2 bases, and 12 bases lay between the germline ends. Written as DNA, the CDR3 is TGCAGCGCTCAGGGTGATGCCTACAATGAGCAGTTCTTC. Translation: CSAQGDAYNEQFF.

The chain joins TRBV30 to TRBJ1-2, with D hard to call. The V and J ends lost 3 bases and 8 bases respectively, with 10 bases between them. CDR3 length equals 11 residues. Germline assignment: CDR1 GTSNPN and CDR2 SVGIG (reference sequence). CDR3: CAWRGGMGYTF. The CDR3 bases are TGTGCCTGGAGGGGAGGGATGGGCTACACCTTC. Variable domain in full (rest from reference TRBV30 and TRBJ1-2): SQTIHQWPATLVQPVGSPLSLECTVEGTSNPNLYWYRQAAGRGLQLLFYSVGIGQISSEVPQNLSASRPQDRQFILSSKKLLLSDSGFYLCAWRGGMGYTFGSGTRLTVV.

As DNA, the CDR3 is TGCAGTGCGACAAAAATCGAGCAGTACTTC. This sequence encodes CSATKIEQYF. The V gene is TRBV20-1, the J gene TRBJ2-7; D call uncertain. The germline V and J ends were trimmed by 6 bases and 6 bases, with 9 bases remaining between them. In germline, CDR1 is DFQATT, CDR2 SNEGSKA (reference sequence). This CDR3 has 10 residues.

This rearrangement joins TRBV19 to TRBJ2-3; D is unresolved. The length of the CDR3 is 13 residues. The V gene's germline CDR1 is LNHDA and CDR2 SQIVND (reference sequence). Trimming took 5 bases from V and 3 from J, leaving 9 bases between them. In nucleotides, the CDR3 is TGTGCCAGTAGTGGCGGCCGTACAGATACGCAGTATTTT. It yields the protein CASSGGRTDTQYF.

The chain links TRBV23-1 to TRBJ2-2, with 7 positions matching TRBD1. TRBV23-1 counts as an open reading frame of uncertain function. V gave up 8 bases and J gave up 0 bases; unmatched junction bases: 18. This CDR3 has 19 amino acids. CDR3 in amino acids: CASPQGLGQSVANTGELFF. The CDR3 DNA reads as TGCGCCAGCCCCCAGGGGCTGGGACAGTCCGTCGCGAACACCGGGGAGCTGTTTTTT.

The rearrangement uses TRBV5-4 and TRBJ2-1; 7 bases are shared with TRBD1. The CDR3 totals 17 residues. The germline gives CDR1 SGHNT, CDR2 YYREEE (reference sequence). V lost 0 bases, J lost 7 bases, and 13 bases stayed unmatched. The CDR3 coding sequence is TGTGCCAGCAGCTTGGCCAGCCGCCCAGGGGGACGGAATGAGCAGTTCTTC. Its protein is CASSLASRPGGRNEQFF.

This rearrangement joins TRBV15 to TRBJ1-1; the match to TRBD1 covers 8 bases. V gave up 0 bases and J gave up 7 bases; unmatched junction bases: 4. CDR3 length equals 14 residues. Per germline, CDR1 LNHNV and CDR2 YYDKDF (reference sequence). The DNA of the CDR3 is TGTGCCACCAGCAGAGACTCGGACAGGGATGAAGCTTTCTTT. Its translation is CATSRDSDRDEAFF.

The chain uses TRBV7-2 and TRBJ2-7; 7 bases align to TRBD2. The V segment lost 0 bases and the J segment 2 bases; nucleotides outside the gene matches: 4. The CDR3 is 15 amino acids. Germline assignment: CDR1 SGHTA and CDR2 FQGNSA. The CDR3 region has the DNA TGTGCCAGCAGCTTAGCGGGCGGGGGTCCCTACGAGCAGTACTTC. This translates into CASSLAGGGPYEQYF.

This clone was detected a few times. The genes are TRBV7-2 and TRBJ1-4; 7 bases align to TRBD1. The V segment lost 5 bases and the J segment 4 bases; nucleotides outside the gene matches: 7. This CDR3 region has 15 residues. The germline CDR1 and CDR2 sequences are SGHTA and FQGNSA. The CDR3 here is CASSPEGAFNEKLFF. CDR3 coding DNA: TGTGCCAGCAGCCCCGAGGGGGCCTTTAATGAAAAACTGTTTTTT.

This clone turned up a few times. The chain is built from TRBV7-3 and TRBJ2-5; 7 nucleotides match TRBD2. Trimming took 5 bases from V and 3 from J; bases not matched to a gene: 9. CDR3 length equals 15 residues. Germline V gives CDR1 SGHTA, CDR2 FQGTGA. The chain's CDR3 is CASSPRGGNEETQYF. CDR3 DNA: TGTGCCAGCAGCCCACGCGGGGGAAACGAAGAGACCCAGTACTTC. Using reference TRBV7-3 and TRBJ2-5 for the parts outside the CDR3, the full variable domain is GAGVSQTPSNKVTEKGKYVELRCDPISGHTALYWYRQSLGQGPEFLIYFQGTGAADDSGLPNDRFFAVRPEGSVSTLKIQRTERGDSAVYLCASSPRGGNEETQYFGPGTRLLVL.

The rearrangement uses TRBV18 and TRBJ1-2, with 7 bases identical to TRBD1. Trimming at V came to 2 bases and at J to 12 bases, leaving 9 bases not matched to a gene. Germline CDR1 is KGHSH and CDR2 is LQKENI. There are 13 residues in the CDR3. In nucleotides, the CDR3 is TGTGCCAGCTCACCAGGGTCGACAGGGCTCCACACCTTC. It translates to CASSPGSTGLHTF.

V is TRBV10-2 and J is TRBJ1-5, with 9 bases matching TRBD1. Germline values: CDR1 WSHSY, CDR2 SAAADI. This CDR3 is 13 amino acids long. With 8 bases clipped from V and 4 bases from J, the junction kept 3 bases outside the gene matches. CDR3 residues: CASCGQGNQPQHF. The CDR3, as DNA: TGCGCCAGCTGCGGACAGGGGAATCAGCCCCAGCATTTT.

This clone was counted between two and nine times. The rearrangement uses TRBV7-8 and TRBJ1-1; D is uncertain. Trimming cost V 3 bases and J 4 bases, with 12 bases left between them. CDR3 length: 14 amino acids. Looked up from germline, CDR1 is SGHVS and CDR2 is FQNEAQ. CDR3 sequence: CASSLGEVVTEAFF. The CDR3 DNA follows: TGTGCCAGCAGCTTGGGAGAAGTTGTCACTGAAGCTTTCTTT.

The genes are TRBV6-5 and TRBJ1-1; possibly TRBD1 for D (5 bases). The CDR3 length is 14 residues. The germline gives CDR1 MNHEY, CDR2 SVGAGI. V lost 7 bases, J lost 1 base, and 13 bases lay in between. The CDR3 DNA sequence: TGTGCCAGCATACGGGGGTGGGGGAACACTGAAGCTTTCTTT. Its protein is CASIRGWGNTEAFF.

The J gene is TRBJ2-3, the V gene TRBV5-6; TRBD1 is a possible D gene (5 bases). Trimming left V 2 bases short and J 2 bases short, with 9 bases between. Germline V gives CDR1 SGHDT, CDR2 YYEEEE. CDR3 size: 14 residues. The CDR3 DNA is TGTGCCAGCAGCTTTCGACAGACCACAGATACGCAGTATTTT. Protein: CASSFRQTTDTQYF. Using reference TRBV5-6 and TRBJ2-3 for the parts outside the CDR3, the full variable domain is DAGVTQSPTHLIKTRGQQVTLRCSPKSGHDTVSWYQQALGQGPQFIFQYYEEEERQRGNFPDRFSGHQFPNYSSELNVNALLLGDSALYLCASSFRQTTDTQYFGPGTRLTVL.

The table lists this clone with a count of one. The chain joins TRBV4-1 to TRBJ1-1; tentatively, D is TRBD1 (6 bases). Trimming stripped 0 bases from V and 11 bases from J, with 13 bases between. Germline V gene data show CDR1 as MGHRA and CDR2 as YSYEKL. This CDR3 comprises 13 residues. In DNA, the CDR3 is TGCGCCAGCAGCCAAGATGGGGCAGGGGTTGCTTTCTTT. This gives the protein CASSQDGAGVAFF.

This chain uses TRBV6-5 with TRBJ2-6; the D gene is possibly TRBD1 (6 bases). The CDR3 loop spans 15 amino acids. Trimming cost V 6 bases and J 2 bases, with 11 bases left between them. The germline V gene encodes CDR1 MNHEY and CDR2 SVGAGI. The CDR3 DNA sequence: TGTGCCAGCAGCAGAACAGGGCCTGGGGCCAACGTCCTGACTTTC. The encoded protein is CASSRTGPGANVLTF.

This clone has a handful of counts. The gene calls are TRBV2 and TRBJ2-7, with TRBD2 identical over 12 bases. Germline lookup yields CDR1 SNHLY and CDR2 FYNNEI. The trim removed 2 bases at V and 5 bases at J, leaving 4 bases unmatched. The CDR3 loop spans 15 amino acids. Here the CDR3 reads CASSELAGGRDEQYF. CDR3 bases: TGTGCCAGCAGTGAACTAGCGGGAGGGCGAGACGAGCAGTACTTC.

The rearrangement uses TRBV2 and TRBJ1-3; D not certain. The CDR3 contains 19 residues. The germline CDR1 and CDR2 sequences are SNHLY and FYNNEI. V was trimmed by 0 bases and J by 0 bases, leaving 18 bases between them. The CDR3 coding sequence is TGTGCCAGCAGTGAAGCGCTTGGACTCTACCTGAGCTCTGGAAACACCATATATTTT. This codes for CASSEALGLYLSSGNTIYF.

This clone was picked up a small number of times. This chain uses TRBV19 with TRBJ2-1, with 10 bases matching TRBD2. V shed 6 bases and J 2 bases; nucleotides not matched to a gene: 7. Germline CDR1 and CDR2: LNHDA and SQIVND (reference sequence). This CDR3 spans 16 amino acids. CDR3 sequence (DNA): TGTGCCAGTAGCCCCCTCACTAGCGGGGCCTACAATGAGCAGTTCTTC. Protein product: CASSPLTSGAYNEQFF. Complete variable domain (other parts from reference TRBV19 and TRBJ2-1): DGGITQSPKYLFRKEGQNVTLSCEQNLNHDAMYWYRQDPGQGLRLIYYSQIVNDFQKGDIAEGYSVSREKKESFPLTVTSAQKNPTAFYLCASSPLTSGAYNEQFFGPGTRLTVL.

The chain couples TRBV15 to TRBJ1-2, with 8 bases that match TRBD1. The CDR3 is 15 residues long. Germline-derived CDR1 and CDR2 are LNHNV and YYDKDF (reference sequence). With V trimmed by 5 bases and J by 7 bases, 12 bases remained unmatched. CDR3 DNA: TGTGCCACCAGCGTAGACGGACAGGGCTCTTCTGGCTACACCTTC. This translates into CATSVDGQGSSGYTF.

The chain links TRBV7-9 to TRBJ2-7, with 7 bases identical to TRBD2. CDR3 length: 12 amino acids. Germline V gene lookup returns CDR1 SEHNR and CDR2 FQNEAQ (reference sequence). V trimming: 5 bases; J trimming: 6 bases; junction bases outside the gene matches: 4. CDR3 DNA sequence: TGTGCCAGCAGCCTCACTAGCGCCGAGCAGTACTTC. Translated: CASSLTSAEQYF.

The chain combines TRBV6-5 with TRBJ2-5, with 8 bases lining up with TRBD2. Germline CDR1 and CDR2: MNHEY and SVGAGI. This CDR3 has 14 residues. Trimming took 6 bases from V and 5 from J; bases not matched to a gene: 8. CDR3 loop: CASSPNGGAETQYF. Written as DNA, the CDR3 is TGTGCCAGCAGCCCAAACGGGGGGGCGGAGACCCAGTACTTC.

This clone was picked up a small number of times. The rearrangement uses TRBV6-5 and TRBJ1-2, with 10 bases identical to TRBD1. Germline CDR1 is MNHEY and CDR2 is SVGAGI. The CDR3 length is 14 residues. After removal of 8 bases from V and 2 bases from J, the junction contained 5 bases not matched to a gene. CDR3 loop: CASGDRGTNYGYTF. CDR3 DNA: TGTGCCAGCGGGGACAGGGGAACGAACTATGGCTACACCTTC.